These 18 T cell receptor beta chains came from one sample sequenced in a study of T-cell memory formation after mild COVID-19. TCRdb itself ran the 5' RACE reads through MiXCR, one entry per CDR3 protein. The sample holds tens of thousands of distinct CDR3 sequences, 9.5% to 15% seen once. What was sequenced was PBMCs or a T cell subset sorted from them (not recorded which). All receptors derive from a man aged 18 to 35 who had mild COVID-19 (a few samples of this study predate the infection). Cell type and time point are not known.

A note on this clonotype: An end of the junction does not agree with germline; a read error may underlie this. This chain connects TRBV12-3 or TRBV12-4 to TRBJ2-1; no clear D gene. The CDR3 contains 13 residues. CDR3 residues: CASSLGVYYEQFF. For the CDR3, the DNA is TGTGCCAGCAGTTTAGGGGTCTACTATGAGCAGTTCTTC.

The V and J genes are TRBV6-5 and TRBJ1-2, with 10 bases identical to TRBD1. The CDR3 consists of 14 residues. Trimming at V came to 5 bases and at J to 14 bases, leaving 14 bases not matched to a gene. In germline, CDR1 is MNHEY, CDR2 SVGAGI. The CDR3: CASSEQGTGERGTF. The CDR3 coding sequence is TGTGCCAGCAGTGAACAAGGGACAGGGGAGAGGGGGACCTTC.

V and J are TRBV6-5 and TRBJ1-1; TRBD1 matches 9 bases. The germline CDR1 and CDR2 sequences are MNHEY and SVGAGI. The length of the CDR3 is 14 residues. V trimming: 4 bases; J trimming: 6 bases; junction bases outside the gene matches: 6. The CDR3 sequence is CASSLQGALAEAFF. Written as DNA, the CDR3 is TGTGCCAGCAGTTTACAGGGGGCGCTTGCTGAAGCTTTCTTT.

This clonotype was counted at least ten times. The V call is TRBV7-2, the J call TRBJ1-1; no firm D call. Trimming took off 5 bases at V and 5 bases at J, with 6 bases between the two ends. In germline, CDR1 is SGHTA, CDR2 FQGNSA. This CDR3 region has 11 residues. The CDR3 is CASSRQTEAFF. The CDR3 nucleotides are TGTGCCAGCAGCCGCCAAACTGAAGCTTTCTTT. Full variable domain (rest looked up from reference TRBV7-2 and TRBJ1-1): GAGVSQSPSNKVTEKGKDVELRCDPISGHTALYWYRQSLGQGLEFLIYFQGNSAPDKSGLPSDRFSAERTGGSVSTLTIQRTQQEDSAVYLCASSRQTEAFFGQGTRLTVV.

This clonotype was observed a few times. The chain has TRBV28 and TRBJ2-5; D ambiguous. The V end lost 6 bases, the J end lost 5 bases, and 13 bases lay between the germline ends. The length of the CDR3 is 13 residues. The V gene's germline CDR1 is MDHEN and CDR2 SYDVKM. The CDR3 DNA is TGTGCCAGCAGGGAAGGCCTCTGGGAGACCCAGTACTTC. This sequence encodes CASREGLWETQYF. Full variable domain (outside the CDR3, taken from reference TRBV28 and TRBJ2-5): DVKVTQSSRYLVKRTGEKVFLECVQDMDHENMFWYRQDPGLGLRLIYFSYDVKMKEKGDIPEGYSVSREKKERFSLILESASTNQTSMYLCASREGLWETQYFGPGTRLLVL.

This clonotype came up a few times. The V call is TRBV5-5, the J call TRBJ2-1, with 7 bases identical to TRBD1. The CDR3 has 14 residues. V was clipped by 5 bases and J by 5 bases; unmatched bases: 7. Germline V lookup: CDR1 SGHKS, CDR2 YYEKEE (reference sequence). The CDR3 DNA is TGTGCCAGCAGTCAACAGGGGTGGGACAATGAGCAGTTCTTC. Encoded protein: CASSQQGWDNEQFF.

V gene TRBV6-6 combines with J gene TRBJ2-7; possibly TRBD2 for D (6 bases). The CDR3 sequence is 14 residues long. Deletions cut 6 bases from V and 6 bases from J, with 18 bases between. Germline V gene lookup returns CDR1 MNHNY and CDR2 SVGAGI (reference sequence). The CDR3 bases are TGTGCCAGCAGCCACGGAGGGACGCTAAGCGAGCAGTACTTC. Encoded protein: CASSHGGTLSEQYF.

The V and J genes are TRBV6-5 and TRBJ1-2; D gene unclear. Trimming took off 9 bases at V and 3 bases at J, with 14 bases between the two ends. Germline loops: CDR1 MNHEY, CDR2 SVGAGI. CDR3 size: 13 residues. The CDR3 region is CASSDTYDYGYTF. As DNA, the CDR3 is TGTGCCAGTTCAGACACTTACGACTATGGCTACACCTTC.

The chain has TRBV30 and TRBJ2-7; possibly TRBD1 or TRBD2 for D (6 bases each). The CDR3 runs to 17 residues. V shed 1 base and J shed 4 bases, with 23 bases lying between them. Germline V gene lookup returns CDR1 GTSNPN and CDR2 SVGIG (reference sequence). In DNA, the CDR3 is TGTGCCTGGAGTGCCATTGGTATCGGGGGCGCCGCGTACGAGCAGTACTTC. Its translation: CAWSAIGIGGAAYEQYF.

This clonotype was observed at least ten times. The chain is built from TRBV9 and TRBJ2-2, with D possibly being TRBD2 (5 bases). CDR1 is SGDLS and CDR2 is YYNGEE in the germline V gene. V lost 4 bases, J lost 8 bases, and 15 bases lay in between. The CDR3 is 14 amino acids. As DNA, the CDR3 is TGTGCCAGCAGCATTCGGACCGGCGGGGGGGAGCTGTTTTTT. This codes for CASSIRTGGGELFF.

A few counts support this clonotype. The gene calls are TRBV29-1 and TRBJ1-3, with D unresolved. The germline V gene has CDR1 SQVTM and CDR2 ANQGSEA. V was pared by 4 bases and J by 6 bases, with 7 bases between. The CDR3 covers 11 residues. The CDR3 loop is CSVARENTIYF. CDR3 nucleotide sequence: TGCAGCGTTGCTCGGGAAAACACCATATATTTT.

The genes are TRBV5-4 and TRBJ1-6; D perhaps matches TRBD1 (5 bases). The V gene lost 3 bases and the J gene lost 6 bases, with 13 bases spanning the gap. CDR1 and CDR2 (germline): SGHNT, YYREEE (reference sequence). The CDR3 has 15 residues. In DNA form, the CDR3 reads TGTGCCAGCAGCTCCTTGACAGTCGCTAATTCACCCCTCCACTTT. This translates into CASSSLTVANSPLHF.

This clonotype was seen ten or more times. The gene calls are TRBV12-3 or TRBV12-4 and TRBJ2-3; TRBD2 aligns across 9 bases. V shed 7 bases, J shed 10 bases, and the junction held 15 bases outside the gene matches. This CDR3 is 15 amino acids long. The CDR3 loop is CASTLVGASGAAQYF. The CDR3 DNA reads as TGTGCCAGCACCCTGGTCGGGGCTAGCGGGGCGGCGCAGTATTTT.

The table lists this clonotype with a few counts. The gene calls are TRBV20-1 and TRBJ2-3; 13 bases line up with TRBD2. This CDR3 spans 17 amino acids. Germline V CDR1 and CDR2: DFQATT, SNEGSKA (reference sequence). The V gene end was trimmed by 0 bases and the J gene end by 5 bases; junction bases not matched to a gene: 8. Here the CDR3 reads CSARDKLAGGRRDTQYF. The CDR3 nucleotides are TGCAGTGCTAGAGATAAACTAGCGGGGGGGCGTAGAGATACGCAGTATTTT.

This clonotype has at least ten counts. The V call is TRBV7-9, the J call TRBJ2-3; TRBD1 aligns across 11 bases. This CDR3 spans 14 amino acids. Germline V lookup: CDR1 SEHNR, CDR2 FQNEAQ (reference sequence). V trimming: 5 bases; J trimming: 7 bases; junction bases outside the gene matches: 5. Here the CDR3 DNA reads TGTGCCAGCAGCCTGGACAGGGGGCTCCATACGCAGTATTTT. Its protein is CASSLDRGLHTQYF. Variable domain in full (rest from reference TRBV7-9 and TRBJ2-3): DTGVSQNPRHKITKRGQNVTFRCDPISEHNRLYWYRQTLGQGPEFLTYFQNEAQLEKSRLLSDRFSAERPKGSFSTLEIQRTEQGDSAMYLCASSLDRGLHTQYFGPGTRLTVL.

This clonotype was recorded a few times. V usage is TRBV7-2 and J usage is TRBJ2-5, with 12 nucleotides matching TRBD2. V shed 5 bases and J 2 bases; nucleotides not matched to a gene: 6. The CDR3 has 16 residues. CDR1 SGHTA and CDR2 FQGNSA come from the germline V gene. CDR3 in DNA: TGTGCCAGCAGCCCTCGACTAGCGGGGGAACAAGAGACCCAGTACTTC. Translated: CASSPRLAGEQETQYF.

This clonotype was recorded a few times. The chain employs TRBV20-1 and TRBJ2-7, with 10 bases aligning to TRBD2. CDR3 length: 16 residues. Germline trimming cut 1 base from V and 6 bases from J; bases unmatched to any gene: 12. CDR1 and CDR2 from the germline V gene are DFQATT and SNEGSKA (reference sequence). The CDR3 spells CSARVHTSGVFGEQYF. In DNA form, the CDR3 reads TGCAGTGCTAGAGTACACACTAGCGGGGTTTTCGGCGAGCAGTACTTC.

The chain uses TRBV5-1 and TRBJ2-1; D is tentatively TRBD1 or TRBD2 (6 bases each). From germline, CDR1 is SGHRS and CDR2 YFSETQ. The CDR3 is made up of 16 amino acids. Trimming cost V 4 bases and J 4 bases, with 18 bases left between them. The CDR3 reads CASSPRGDSGYNEQFF. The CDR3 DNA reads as TGCGCCAGCAGCCCGAGGGGGGACTCAGGGTACAATGAGCAGTTCTTC.